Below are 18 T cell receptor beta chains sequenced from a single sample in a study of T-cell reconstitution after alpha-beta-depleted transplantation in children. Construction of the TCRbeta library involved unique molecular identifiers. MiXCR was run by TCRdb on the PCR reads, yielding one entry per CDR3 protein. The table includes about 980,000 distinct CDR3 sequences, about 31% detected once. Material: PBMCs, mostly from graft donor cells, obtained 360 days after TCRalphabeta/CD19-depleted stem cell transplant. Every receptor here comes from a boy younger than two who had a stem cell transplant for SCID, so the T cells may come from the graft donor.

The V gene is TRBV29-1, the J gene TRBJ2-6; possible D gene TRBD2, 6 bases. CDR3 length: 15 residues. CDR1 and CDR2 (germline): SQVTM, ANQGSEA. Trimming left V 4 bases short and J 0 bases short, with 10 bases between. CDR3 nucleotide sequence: TGCAGCGTTGCTCGGGACTTCTCTGGGGCCAACGTCCTGACTTTC. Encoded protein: CSVARDFSGANVLTF.

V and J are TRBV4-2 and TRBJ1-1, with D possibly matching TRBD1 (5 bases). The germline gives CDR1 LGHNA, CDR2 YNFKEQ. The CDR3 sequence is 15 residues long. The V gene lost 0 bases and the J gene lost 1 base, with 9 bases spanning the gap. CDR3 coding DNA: TGTGCCAGCAGCCAAGATCCACAGGCGAACACTGAAGCTTTCTTT. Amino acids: CASSQDPQANTEAFF.

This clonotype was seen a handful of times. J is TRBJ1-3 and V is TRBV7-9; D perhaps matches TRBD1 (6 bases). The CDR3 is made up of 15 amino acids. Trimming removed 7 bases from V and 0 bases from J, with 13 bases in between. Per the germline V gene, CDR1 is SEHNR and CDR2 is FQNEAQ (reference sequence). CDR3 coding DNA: TGTGCCAGCACCTTCAGGACAGCCTCTGGAAACACCATATATTTT. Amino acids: CASTFRTASGNTIYF.

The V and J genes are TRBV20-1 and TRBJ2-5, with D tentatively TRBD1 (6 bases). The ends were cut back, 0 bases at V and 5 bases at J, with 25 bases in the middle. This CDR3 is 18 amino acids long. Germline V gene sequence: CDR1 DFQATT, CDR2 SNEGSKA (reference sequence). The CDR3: CSARDWLAGDLMPETQYF. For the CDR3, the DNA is TGCAGTGCTAGAGATTGGCTGGCAGGGGATTTGATGCCGGAGACCCAGTACTTC.

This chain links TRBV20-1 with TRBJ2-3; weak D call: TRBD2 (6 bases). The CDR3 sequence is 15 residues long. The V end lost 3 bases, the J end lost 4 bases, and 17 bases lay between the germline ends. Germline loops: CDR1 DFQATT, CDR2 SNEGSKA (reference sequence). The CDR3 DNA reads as TGCAGTGCTAGCGGACGGTGGGGAGGACCAGATACGCAGTATTTT. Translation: CSASGRWGGPDTQYF.

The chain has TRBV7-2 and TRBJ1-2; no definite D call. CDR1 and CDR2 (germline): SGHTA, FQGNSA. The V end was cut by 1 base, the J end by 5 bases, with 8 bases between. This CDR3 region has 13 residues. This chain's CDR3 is CASSLDSLYGYTF. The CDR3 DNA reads TGTGCCAGCAGCTTAGACAGCCTGTATGGCTACACCTTC.

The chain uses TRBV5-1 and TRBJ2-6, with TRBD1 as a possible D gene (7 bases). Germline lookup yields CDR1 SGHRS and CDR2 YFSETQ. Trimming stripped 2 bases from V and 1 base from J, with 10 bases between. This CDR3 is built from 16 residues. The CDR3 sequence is CASSFAGGSGANVLTF. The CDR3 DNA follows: TGCGCCAGCAGCTTTGCAGGGGGGTCTGGGGCCAACGTCCTGACTTTC.

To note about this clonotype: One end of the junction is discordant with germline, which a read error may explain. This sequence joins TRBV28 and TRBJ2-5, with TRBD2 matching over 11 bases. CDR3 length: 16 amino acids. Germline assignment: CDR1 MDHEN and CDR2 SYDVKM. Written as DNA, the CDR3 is TGTGCCAGCAGTTTGCTGCTAGCGGGGGGTAGAGAGACCCAGTATTTC. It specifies CASSLLLAGGRETQYF. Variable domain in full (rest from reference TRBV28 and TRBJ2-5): DVKVTQSSRYLVKRTGEKVFLECVQDMDHENMFWYRQDPGLGLRLIYFSYDVKMKEKGDIPEGYSVSREKKERFSLILESASTNQTSMYLCASSLLLAGGRETQYFGPGTRLLVL.

This CDR3 reads CASHLRGSYEQYF. The DNA for the CDR3 is TGTGCCAGCCATCTCAGGGGATCCTACGAGCAGTACTTC. The J gene is TRBJ2-7, the V gene TRBV19, with D perhaps TRBD1 (6 bases). The CDR3 runs to 13 residues. The V gene's germline CDR1 is LNHDA and CDR2 SQIVND (reference sequence). V lost 9 bases and J lost 1, with 13 bases in between.

CDR3 amino acids: CSAKMNTEAFF. CDR3 in DNA: TGCAGTGCGAAGATGAACACTGAAGCTTTCTTT. The rearrangement links TRBV20-1 to TRBJ1-1; D remains unclear. This CDR3 is 11 amino acids long. Germline V gene lookup returns CDR1 DFQATT and CDR2 SNEGSKA (reference sequence). V gave up 6 bases and J gave up 0 bases, with 5 bases separating them.

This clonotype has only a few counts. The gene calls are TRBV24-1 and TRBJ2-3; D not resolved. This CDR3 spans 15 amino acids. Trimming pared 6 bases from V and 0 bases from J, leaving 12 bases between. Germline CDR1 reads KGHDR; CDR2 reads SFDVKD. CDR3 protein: CATSNGVASTDTQYF. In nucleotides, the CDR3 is TGTGCCACCAGTAACGGCGTTGCTAGCACAGATACGCAGTATTTT.

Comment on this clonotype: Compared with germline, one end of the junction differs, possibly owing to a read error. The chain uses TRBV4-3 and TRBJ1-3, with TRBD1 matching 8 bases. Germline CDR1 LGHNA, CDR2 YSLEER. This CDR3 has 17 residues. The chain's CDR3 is CASSSLWTGSSGNTLYF. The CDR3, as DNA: TGCGCCAGCAGCTCACTTTGGACAGGGAGCTCTGGAAACACCTTATATTTT.

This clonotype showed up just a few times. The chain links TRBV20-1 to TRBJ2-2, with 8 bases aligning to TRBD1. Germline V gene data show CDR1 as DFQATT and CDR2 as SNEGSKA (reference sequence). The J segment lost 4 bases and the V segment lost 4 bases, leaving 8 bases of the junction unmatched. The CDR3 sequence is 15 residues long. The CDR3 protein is CSAIPRDRSTGELFF. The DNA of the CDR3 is TGCAGTGCTATTCCCCGGGACAGGTCCACCGGGGAGCTGTTTTTT.

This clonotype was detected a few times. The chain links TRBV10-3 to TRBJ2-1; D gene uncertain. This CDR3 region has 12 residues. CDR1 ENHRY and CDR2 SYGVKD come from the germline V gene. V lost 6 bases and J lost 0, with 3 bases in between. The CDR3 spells CAISDSYNEQFF. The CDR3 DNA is TGTGCCATCAGCGACTCCTACAATGAGCAGTTCTTC.

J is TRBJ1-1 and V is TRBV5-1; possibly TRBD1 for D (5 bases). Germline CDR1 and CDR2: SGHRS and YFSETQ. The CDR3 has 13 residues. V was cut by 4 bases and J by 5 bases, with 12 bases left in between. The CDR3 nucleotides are TGCGCCAGCAGCGCCCCAGGGTTGACTGAAGCTTTCTTT. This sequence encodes CASSAPGLTEAFF. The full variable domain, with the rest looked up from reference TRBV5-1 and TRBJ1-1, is KAGVTQTPRYLIKTRGQQVTLSCSPISGHRSVSWYQQTPGQGLQFLFEYFSETQRNKGNFPGRFSGRQFSNSRSEMNVSTLELGDSALYLCASSAPGLTEAFFGQGTRLTVV.

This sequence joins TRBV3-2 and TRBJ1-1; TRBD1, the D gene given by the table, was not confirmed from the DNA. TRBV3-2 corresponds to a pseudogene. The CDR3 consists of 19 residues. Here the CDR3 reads CASSPWGGAGTKLRTEAFF. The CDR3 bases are TGTGCCAGCAGCCCCTGGGGGGGTGCCGGGACAAAACTCCGCACTGAAGCTTTCTTT.

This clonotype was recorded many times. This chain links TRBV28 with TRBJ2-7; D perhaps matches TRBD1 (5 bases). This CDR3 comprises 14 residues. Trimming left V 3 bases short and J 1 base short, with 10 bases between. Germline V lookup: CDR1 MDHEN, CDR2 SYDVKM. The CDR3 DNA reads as TGTGCCAGCAGTTTTGGCAGGGTATCCTACGAGCAGTACTTC. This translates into CASSFGRVSYEQYF.

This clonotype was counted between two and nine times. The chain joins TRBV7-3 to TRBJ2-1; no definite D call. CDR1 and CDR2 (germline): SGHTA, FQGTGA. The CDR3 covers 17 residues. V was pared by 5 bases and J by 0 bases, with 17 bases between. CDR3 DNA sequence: TGTGCCAGCAGCCTTGGGGTGTGGGAACACTCCTACAATGAGCAGTTCTTC. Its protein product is CASSLGVWEHSYNEQFF.